This entry features one T cell receptor beta chain sequence. This specimen belongs to a study of blood T cell repertoires in COVID-19. Study-level information: Samples came from the United States, Italy and Spain, spanning acute and convalescent COVID-19.

The germline V gene encodes CDR1 SGDLS and CDR2 YYNGEE. Losses at the gene ends were 3 bases for V and 9 bases for J; bases not matched to a gene: 7. The CDR3 runs 15 residues. Under the authors' procedure: Amplification with reference gene primers provided the estimates of nucleated cell counts. TCRdb's table, derived via immunoSEQ multiplex PCR, lists solely in-frame clones and lacks some. Clone size and V and J calls were adopted from that table, with D and trimming inferred from the DNA. The sample holds 240,000 or so clones, approximately 85% seen once. This TCR derives from a woman aged 25 to 39 with acute or convalescent COVID-19. Sequenced sample: peripheral blood. This chain connects TRBV9 to TRBJ2-1; 12 nucleotides agree with TRBD2. The CDR3: CASSGLAGVVSEQFF. Here the CDR3 DNA reads TGTGCCAGCAGCGGACTAGCGGGAGTTGTGAGTGAGCAGTTCTTC.